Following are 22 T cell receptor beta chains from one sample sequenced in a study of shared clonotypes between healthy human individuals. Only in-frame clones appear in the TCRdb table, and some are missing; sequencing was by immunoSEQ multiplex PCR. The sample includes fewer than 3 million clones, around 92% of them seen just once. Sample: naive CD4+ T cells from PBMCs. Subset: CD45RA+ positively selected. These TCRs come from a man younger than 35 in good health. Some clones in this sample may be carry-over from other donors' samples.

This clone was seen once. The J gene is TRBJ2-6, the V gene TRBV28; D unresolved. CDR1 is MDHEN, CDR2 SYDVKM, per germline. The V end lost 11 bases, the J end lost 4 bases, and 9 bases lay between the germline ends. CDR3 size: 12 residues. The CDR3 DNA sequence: TGTGCCGCCGGTGCCGGGGCCAACGTCCTGACTTTC. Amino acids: CAAGAGANVLTF.

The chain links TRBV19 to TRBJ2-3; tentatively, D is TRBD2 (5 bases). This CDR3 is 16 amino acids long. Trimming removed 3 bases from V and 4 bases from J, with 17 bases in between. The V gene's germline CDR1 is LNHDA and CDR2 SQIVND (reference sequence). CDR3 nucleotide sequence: TGTGCCAGTAGTATGGGCCCGGGGTATCCCTCAGATACGCAGTATTTT. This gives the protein CASSMGPGYPSDTQYF.

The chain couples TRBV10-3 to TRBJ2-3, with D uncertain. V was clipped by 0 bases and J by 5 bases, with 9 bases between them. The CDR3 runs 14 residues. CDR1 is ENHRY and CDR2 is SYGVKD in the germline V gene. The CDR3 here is CAISESSTVDTQYF. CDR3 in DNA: TGTGCCATCAGTGAGTCGTCTACGGTAGATACGCAGTATTTT.

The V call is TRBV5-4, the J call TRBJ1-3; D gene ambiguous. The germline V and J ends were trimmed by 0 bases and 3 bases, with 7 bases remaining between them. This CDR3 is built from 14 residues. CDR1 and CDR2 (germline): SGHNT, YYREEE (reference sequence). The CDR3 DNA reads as TGTGCCAGCAGCTTGGGGGATCTTGGAAACACCATATATTTT. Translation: CASSLGDLGNTIYF.

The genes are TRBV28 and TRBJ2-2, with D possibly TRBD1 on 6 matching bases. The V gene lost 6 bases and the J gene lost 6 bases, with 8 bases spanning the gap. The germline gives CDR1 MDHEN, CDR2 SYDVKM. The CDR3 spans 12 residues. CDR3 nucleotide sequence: TGTGCCAGCAGGACAGGTCCCGGGGAGCTGTTTTTT. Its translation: CASRTGPGELFF.

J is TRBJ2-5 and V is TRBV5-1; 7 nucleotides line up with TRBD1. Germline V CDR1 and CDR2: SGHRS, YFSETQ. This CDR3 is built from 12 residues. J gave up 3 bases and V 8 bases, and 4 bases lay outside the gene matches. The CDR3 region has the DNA TGCGCCAGTTCAGGGGGAGAAGAGACCCAGTACTTC. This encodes CASSGGEETQYF.

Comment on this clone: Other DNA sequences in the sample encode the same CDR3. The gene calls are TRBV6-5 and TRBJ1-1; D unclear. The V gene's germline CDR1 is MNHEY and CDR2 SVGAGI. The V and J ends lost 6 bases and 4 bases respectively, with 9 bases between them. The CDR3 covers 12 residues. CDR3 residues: CASSPGGTEAFF. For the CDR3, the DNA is TGTGCCAGCAGCCCAGGTGGCACTGAAGCTTTCTTT.

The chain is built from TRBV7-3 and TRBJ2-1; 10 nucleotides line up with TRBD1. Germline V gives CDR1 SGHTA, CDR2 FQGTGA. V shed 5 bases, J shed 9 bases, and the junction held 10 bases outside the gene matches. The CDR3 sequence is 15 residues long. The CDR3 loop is CASSPGPGQGSEQFF. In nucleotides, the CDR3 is TGTGCCAGCAGCCCCGGCCCGGGACAGGGGTCTGAGCAGTTCTTC. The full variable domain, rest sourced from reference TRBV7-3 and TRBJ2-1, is GAGVSQTPSNKVTEKGKYVELRCDPISGHTALYWYRQSLGQGPEFLIYFQGTGAADDSGLPNDRFFAVRPEGSVSTLKIQRTERGDSAVYLCASSPGPGQGSEQFFGPGTRLTVL.

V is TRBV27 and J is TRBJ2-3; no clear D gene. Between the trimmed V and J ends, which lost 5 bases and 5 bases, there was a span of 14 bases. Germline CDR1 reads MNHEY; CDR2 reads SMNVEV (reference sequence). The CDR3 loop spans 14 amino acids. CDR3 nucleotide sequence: TGTGCCAGCAGTCCTCAGTCCCCCCGAGATACGCAGTATTTT. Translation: CASSPQSPRDTQYF.

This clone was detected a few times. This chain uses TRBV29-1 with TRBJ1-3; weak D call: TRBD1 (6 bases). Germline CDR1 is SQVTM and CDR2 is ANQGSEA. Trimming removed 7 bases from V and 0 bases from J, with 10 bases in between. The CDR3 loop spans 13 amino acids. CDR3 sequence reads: CSATGHSGNTIYF. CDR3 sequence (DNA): TGCAGCGCAACAGGGCACTCTGGAAACACCATATATTTT.

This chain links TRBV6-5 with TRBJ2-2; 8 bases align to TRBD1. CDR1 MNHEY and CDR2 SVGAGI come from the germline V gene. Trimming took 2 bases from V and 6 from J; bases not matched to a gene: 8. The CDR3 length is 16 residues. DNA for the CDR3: TGTGCCAGCAGTTACCCAGGGACAGGAACACCCGGGGAGCTGTTTTTT. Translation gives CASSYPGTGTPGELFF.

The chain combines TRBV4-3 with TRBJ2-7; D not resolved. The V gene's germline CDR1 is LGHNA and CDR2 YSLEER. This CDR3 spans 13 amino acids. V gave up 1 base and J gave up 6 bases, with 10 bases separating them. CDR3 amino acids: CASSQAPRVEQYF. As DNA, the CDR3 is TGCGCCAGCAGCCAAGCCCCCCGGGTCGAGCAGTACTTC.

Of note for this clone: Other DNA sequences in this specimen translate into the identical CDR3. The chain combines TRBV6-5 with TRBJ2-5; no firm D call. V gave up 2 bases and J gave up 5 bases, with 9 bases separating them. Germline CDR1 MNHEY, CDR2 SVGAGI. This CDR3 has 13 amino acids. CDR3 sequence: CASSYSRRETQYF. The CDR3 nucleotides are TGTGCCAGCAGTTACAGTCGTCGGGAGACCCAGTACTTC.

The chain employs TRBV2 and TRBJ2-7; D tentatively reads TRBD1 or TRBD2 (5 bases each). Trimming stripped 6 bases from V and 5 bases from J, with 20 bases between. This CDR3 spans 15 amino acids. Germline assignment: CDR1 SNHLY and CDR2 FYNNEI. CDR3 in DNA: TGTGCCAGCAGGGCTACCGGGACCGTCAGCAACGAGCAGTACTTC. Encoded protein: CASRATGTVSNEQYF.

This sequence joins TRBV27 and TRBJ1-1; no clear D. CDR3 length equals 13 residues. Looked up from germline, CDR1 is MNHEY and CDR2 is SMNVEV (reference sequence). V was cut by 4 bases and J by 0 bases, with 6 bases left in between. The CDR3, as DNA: TGTGCCAGCAGTTATACGGTGAACACTGAAGCTTTCTTT. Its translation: CASSYTVNTEAFF.

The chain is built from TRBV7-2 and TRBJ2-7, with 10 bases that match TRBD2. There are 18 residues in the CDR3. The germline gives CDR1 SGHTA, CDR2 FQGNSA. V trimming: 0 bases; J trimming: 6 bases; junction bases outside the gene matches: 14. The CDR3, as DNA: TGTGCCAGCAGCTTAGCGATTATCTCTAGCGGGAGAGGGGGCGAGCAGTACTTC. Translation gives CASSLAIISSGRGGEQYF.

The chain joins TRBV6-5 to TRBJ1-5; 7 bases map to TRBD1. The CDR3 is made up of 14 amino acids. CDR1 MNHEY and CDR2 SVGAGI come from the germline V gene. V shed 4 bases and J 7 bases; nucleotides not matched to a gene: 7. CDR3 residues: CASSFNRGRQPQHF. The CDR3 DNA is TGTGCCAGCAGTTTCAACAGGGGTCGCCAGCCCCAGCATTTT.

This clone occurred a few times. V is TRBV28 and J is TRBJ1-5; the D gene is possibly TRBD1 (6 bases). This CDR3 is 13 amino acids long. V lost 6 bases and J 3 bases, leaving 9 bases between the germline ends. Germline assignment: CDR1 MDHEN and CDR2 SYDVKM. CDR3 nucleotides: TGTGCCAGCAGGACAGGATACAATCAGCCCCAGCATTTT. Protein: CASRTGYNQPQHF.

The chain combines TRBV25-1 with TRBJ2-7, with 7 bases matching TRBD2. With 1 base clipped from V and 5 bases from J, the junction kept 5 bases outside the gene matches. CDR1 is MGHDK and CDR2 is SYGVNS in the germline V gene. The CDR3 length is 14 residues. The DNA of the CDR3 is TGTGCCAGCAGTGAATTGGGCGGGAGAGACGAGCAGTACTTC. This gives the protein CASSELGGRDEQYF.

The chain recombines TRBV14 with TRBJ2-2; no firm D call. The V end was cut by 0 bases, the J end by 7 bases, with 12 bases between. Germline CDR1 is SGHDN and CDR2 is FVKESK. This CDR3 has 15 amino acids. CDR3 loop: CASSQDLPAIGELFF. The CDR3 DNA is TGTGCCAGCAGCCAAGATCTGCCAGCAATCGGGGAGCTGTTTTTT.

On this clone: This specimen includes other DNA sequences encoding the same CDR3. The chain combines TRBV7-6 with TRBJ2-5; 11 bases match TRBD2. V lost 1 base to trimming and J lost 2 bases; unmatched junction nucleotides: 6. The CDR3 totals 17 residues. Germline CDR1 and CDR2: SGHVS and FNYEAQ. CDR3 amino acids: CASSLGLAGGGQETQYF. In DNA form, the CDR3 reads TGTGCCAGCAGCTTAGGGCTAGCGGGAGGTGGGCAAGAGACCCAGTACTTC.

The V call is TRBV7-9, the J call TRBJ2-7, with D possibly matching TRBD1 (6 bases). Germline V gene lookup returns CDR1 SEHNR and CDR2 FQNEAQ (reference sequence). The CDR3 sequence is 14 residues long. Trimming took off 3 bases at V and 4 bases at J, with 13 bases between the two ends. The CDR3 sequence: CASSFTGPSYEQYF. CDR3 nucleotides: TGTGCCAGCAGCTTCACAGGGCCCTCTTACGAGCAGTACTTC.